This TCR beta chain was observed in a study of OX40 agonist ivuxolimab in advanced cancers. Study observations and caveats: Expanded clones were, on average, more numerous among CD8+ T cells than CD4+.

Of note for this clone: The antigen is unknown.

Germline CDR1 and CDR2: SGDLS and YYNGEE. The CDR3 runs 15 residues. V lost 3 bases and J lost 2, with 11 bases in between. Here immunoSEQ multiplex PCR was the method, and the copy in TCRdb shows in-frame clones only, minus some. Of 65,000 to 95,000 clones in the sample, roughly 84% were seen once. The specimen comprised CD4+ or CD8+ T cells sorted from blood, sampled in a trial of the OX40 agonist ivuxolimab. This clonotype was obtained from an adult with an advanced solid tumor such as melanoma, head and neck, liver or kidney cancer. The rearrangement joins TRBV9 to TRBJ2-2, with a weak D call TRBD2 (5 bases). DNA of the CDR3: TGTGCCAGCAGCGCGGGTGGAGGTAACACCGGGGAGCTGTTTTTT. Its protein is CASSAGGGNTGELFF. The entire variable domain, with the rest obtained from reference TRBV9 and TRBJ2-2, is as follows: DSGVTQTPKHLITATGQRVTLRCSPRSGDLSVYWYQQSLDQGLQFLIQYYNGEERAKGNILERFSAQQFPDLHSELNLSSLELGDSALYFCASSAGGGNTGELFFGEGSRLTVL.